This T cell receptor beta chain is drawn from a study of Graves' ophthalmopathy and Graves' hyperthyroidism. The diagnosis was founded upon clinical symptoms, serum thyroxine, TRAb, thyroid ultrasound and orbital computed tomography. In its sample, this clonotype was seen many times. TCR beta CDR3 amplification used RNA transcripts. HTBI-primed RT-PCR formed the first round, and a multiplex PCR formed the second. Each CDR3 protein gets one entry after TCRdb re-called the multiplex PCR reads with MiXCR. This sample carries 500,000 to 700,000 distinct CDR3 sequences, roughly 20% of them seen once, and the ten largest clones take approximately 7.7%. The receptor comes from a woman aged 18-35 years with stable Graves' hyperthyroidism. Some clones in this sample may be carry-over from other donors' samples. The specimen sequenced was peripheral blood.

This CDR3 reads CASTSPQPGQYEQYF. Here the CDR3 DNA reads TGTGCCAGCACTTCTCCTCAACCGGGACAGTACGAGCAGTACTTC. The chain combines TRBV6-6 with TRBJ2-7, with 7 positions matching TRBD1. Unmatched junction bases numbered 13, after V lost 7 bases and J lost 4 bases. Germline-derived CDR1 and CDR2 are MNHNY and SVGAGI (reference sequence). CDR3 length equals 15 residues.